This T cell receptor (beta chain) originates from a study of identical twins. Points from the study as a whole: Fewer insertions were carried by abundant cord blood beta clonotypes, but none was seen in memory repertoires. The conclusions drew on cross-sectional statistical analysis instead of tracking the same donors.

In this sample, this clonotype turned up many times. Its antigen is undetermined. TCRdb reanalysed the 5' RACE reads using MiXCR and keeps one entry per CDR3 protein. The profile covers 260,000 or so distinct CDR3 sequences, with 7.5% appearing a single time and more than 5% taken by the ten largest. The donors were all healthy and Caucasian. The data also belong to a second study, concerning yellow fever vaccine responses in identical twins. From that study: The T cell response to vaccination in identical twins was reportedly partly convergent and partly personalized.

Sequencing used CD8+ T cells sorted from blood. This clonotype was obtained from a woman aged 18-30 years in good health.

Here the CDR3 DNA reads TGTGCCACCAGTGATTTAGGGGGGACAGCTGAGAACACCGGGGAGCTGTTTTTT. This codes for CATSDLGGTAENTGELFF. This chain links TRBV24-1 with TRBJ2-2; possibly TRBD1 for D (7 bases). This CDR3 comprises 18 residues. CDR1 and CDR2 from the germline V gene are KGHDR and SFDVKD. The V end lost 1 base, the J end lost 1 base, and 15 bases lay between the germline ends.